This T cell receptor beta chain comes out of a study of early T cells in non-severe SARS-CoV-2 infection. Tagging with unique molecular identifiers was applied to individual cDNA molecules. In TCRdb, the 5' RACE reads were re-called with MiXCR into one record per CDR3 protein. Of approximately 76,000 distinct CDR3 sequences in the sample, 11% to 15% were seen once. The sample consisted of whole blood. This TCR was recovered from an adult who was a healthcare worker with PCR-confirmed SARS-CoV-2 infection or an uninfected control (not recorded which).

The CDR3 coding sequence is TGTGCCAGCAGCACCCTCCCAGAGACCAACTATGGCTACACCTTC. It encodes CASSTLPETNYGYTF. This rearrangement joins TRBV9 to TRBJ1-2; D unclear. This CDR3 is 15 amino acids long. Between the trimmed V and J ends, which lost 4 bases and 2 bases, there was a span of 15 bases. Germline values: CDR1 SGDLS, CDR2 YYNGEE.